The 31 T cell receptor beta chains listed next were all sequenced from one sample in a study of T cell repertoires in cytomegalovirus infection. TCRdb processed the reads anew with MiXCR; each CDR3 protein has one entry. The top ten clones hold about 11% of a sample with roughly 310,000 distinct CDR3 sequences, 15% to 20% of them seen once. The sequencing sample was made of PBMCs. The source is a human donor in good health (CMV status not recorded). Some clones in this sample may be carry-over from other donors' samples.

The rearrangement links TRBV6-1 to TRBJ1-2; D uncertain. This CDR3 comprises 12 residues. Germline loops: CDR1 MNHNS, CDR2 SASEGT. Trimming removed 3 bases at V and 5 bases at J, with 7 bases between. CDR3 sequence reads: CASSESGYGYTF. CDR3 coding DNA: TGTGCCAGCAGTGAGTCGGGGTATGGCTACACCTTC.

This clonotype was found a few times. The chain joins TRBV6-1 to TRBJ2-7; D remains ambiguous. The germline V and J ends were trimmed by 10 bases and 3 bases, with 13 bases remaining between them. From germline, CDR1 is MNHNS and CDR2 SASEGT. CDR3 length: 12 residues. CDR3 protein: CATSSQVYEQYF. Written as DNA, the CDR3 is TGTGCCACGAGTAGTCAGGTCTACGAGCAGTACTTC.

The chain combines TRBV6-5 with TRBJ1-2; possibly TRBD1 for D (6 bases). The V end lost 3 bases, the J end lost 10 bases, and 12 bases lay between the germline ends. Germline lookup yields CDR1 MNHEY and CDR2 SVGAGI. This CDR3 region has 12 residues. The CDR3 loop is CASSYGGPDYTF. DNA for the CDR3: TGTGCCAGCAGTTATGGGGGGCCCGACTACACCTTC.

This clonotype was recorded at least ten times. The chain carries TRBV7-2 and TRBJ1-4; D uncertain. This CDR3 has 14 amino acids. The germline V and J ends were trimmed by 5 bases and 0 bases, with 7 bases remaining between them. Germline CDR1 and CDR2: SGHTA and FQGNSA. In DNA form, the CDR3 reads TGTGCCAGCAGCGTTTATGCAACTAATGAAAAACTGTTTTTT. Its protein product is CASSVYATNEKLFF.

This clonotype was recorded many times. This rearrangement joins TRBV7-2 to TRBJ2-7; 9 nucleotides agree with TRBD2. The CDR3 extends over 15 amino acids. The germline V gene has CDR1 SGHTA and CDR2 FQGNSA. J gave up 0 bases and V 1 base, and 1 base lay outside the gene matches. CDR3 residues: CASSLGGGGSYEQYF. As DNA, the CDR3 is TGTGCCAGCAGCTTAGGCGGGGGGGGCTCCTACGAGCAGTACTTC.

There are a few counts of this clonotype. CDR3 sequence reads: CASSLGTAGRGELFF. DNA of the CDR3: TGTGCCAGCAGTTTGGGGACGGCAGGACGCGGGGAGCTGTTTTTT. The chain recombines TRBV28 with TRBJ2-2, with D perhaps matching TRBD1 or TRBD2 (5 bases each). Deletions cut 3 bases from V and 7 bases from J, with 15 bases between. The germline CDR1 and CDR2 sequences are MDHEN and SYDVKM. The CDR3 has 15 residues.

The genes are TRBV12-3 or TRBV12-4 and TRBJ1-2; D gene uncertain. The CDR3 totals 13 residues. Trimming pared 5 bases from V and 6 bases from J, leaving 13 bases between. As DNA, the CDR3 is TGTGCCAGCAGTAACACAAATAAGGATGGCTACACCTTC. Translating it yields CASSNTNKDGYTF.

This clonotype occurred a few times. J is TRBJ2-3 and V is TRBV20-1, with 9 bases that match TRBD1. The J segment lost 6 bases and the V segment lost 1 base, leaving 11 bases of the junction unmatched. This CDR3 is built from 16 residues. In germline, CDR1 is DFQATT, CDR2 SNEGSKA (reference sequence). CDR3 region: CSARGLLDRGLDTQYF. The CDR3 DNA reads TGCAGTGCTAGAGGTTTGTTGGACAGGGGACTCGATACGCAGTATTTT.

This clonotype was seen more than once but under ten times. This chain joins TRBV6-5 and TRBJ1-5; D unresolved. CDR3 length equals 15 residues. The ends were cut back, 5 bases at V and 2 bases at J, with 13 bases in the middle. Germline V gene data show CDR1 as MNHEY and CDR2 as SVGAGI. The CDR3 DNA follows: TGTGCCAGCAGTGCCCGTGGGGAGGGCAATCAGCCCCAGCATTTT. Its translation is CASSARGEGNQPQHF.

The CDR3 DNA reads TGCGCCAGCAGAGAGGGGGCGAACACCGGGGAGCTGTTTTTT. Translation gives CASREGANTGELFF. The rearrangement uses TRBV5-1 and TRBJ2-2; D is perhaps TRBD1 (6 bases). The CDR3 contains 14 residues. Per the germline V gene, CDR1 is SGHRS and CDR2 is YFSETQ. The V end lost 5 bases, the J end lost 0 bases, and 8 bases lay between the germline ends.

The rearrangement uses TRBV6-5 and TRBJ2-7; a weak D match, TRBD1 (5 bases). The CDR3 covers 11 residues. Trimming took 5 bases from V and 6 from J, leaving 8 bases between them. The germline CDR1 and CDR2 sequences are MNHEY and SVGAGI. The CDR3 DNA follows: TGTGCCAGCAGTCAAGGGGCCGAGCAGTACTTC. Amino acid sequence: CASSQGAEQYF.

This clonotype occurred many times. V is TRBV7-8 and J is TRBJ2-7; 9 positions match TRBD1. The CDR3 totals 15 residues. Per germline, CDR1 SGHVS and CDR2 FQNEAQ. J was trimmed by 4 bases and V by 1 base; bases with no gene match: 5. The CDR3 coding sequence is TGTGCCAGCAGCTTAGGAAGGGACAGGGCGTACGAGCAGTACTTC. Translated, it gives CASSLGRDRAYEQYF.

This clonotype was recorded a few times. The rearrangement uses TRBV18 and TRBJ1-1; possible D gene TRBD1, 5 bases. In germline, CDR1 is KGHSH, CDR2 LQKENI. The CDR3 totals 15 residues. The germline V and J ends were trimmed by 1 base and 4 bases, with 13 bases remaining between them. The CDR3 spells CASSPLQGRGTEAFF. In DNA, the CDR3 is TGTGCCAGCTCACCACTGCAGGGCCGGGGCACTGAAGCTTTCTTT.

This clonotype appeared a few times. The V and J genes are TRBV20-1 and TRBJ2-7; D is possibly TRBD2 (5 bases). The CDR3 has 13 amino acids. The V gene's germline CDR1 is DFQATT and CDR2 SNEGSKA (reference sequence). V lost 3 bases and J lost 4, with 13 bases in between. The CDR3 nucleotides read TGCAGTGCTAGCGCTGGACTGGATTACGAGCAGTACTTC. This encodes CSASAGLDYEQYF.

At least ten counts were recorded for this clonotype. The chain uses TRBV7-2 and TRBJ2-5; D ambiguous. Germline V lookup: CDR1 SGHTA, CDR2 FQGNSA. Trimming removed 5 bases from V and 1 base from J, with 8 bases in between. The CDR3 is 13 amino acids. CDR3 protein: CASSKMVQETQYF. The CDR3 coding sequence is TGTGCCAGCAGCAAAATGGTCCAAGAGACCCAGTACTTC.

This clonotype has ten or more counts. The J gene is TRBJ2-4, the V gene TRBV15; D is possibly TRBD1 (6 bases). Per the germline V gene, CDR1 is LNHNV and CDR2 is YYDKDF (reference sequence). This CDR3 comprises 17 residues. V gave up 3 bases and J gave up 5 bases, with 20 bases separating them. The CDR3 here is CATSRDALDREQNIQYF. DNA of the CDR3: TGTGCCACCAGCAGGGATGCCCTGGACAGAGAACAAAACATTCAGTACTTC.

The chain links TRBV16 to TRBJ1-5, with D possibly being TRBD1 (5 bases). Germline values: CDR1 KGHSY, CDR2 FQNENV. V was cut by 5 bases and J by 7 bases, with 15 bases left in between. The CDR3 spans 14 residues. CDR3 sequence (DNA): TGTGCCAGCAGCGATAATTATAGGGGCCAGCCCCAGCATTTT. Translating gives CASSDNYRGQPQHF.

This rearrangement joins TRBV13 to TRBJ1-5; D unclear. There are 12 residues in the CDR3. Per the germline V gene, CDR1 is PRHDT and CDR2 is FYEKMQ (reference sequence). V was cut by 5 bases and J by 6 bases, with 8 bases left in between. DNA for the CDR3: TGTGCCAGCAGCAATATGAGTCAGCCCCAGCATTTT. Protein sequence: CASSNMSQPQHF. Supplemented by reference TRBV13 and TRBJ1-5, the full variable domain reads AAGVIQSPRHLIKEKRETATLKCYPIPRHDTVYWYQQGPGQDPQFLISFYEKMQSDKGSIPDRFSAQQFSDYHSELNMSSLELGDSALYFCASSNMSQPQHFGDGTRLSIL.

This clonotype occurred many times. The chain employs TRBV18 and TRBJ2-7; D uncertain. The CDR3 totals 11 residues. The V end lost 8 bases, the J end lost 2 bases, and 7 bases lay between the germline ends. Germline CDR1 reads KGHSH; CDR2 reads LQKENI. In DNA, the CDR3 is TGTGCCAGCAGCCCTGCCTACGAGCAGTACTTC. This translates into CASSPAYEQYF.

V gene TRBV10-3 combines with J gene TRBJ2-1, with D perhaps matching TRBD1 (5 bases). There are 15 residues in the CDR3. Germline V gene sequence: CDR1 ENHRY, CDR2 SYGVKD. Trimming removed 0 bases from V and 5 bases from J, with 11 bases in between. In DNA, the CDR3 is TGTGCCATCAGTGAGTCGTTGCCAGGGAACAATGAGCAGTTCTTC. It codes for CAISESLPGNNEQFF.

This clonotype was recorded many times. V is TRBV6-1 and J is TRBJ1-2, with 7 bases lining up with TRBD1. Germline loops: CDR1 MNHNS, CDR2 SASEGT. The CDR3 contains 14 residues. Trimming cost V 6 bases and J 4 bases; bases outside gene matches: 8. Written as DNA, the CDR3 is TGTGCCAGCAGCCGAGACAGGGAGGTCTATGGCTACACCTTC. The encoded protein is CASSRDREVYGYTF.

The V gene is TRBV2, the J gene TRBJ1-5; D unresolved. Germline assignment: CDR1 SNHLY and CDR2 FYNNEI. Trimming left V 3 bases short and J 0 bases short, with 3 bases between. The CDR3 totals 13 residues. DNA for the CDR3: TGTGCCAGCAGTGACATTAGCAATCAGCCCCAGCATTTT. It translates to CASSDISNQPQHF.

This clonotype was picked up many times. The chain is built from TRBV6-2 or TRBV6-3 and TRBJ2-5; 12 bases match TRBD1. Germline-derived CDR1 and CDR2 are MNHEY and SVGEGT. The V gene end was trimmed by 5 bases and the J gene end by 5 bases; junction bases not matched to a gene: 9. CDR3 length: 16 amino acids. CDR3 in amino acids: CASSPRDRGRGETQYF. CDR3 bases: TGTGCCAGCAGTCCCCGGGACAGGGGGCGCGGGGAGACCCAGTACTTC.

This clonotype was observed a handful of times. The chain combines TRBV3-1 with TRBJ2-4; TRBD1 agrees at 8 bases. The V and J ends lost 5 bases and 0 bases, in that order; junction bases with no gene match: 6. Germline V gene sequence: CDR1 LGHDT, CDR2 YNNKEL (reference sequence). The CDR3 length is 16 residues. The CDR3 region is CASSNTGGLAKNIQYF. DNA for the CDR3: TGTGCCAGCAGCAACACAGGGGGATTAGCCAAAAACATTCAGTACTTC.

This clonotype was recorded at least ten times. The gene calls are TRBV19 and TRBJ2-2; 11 bases match TRBD2. CDR1 and CDR2 (germline): LNHDA, SQIVND (reference sequence). The CDR3 has 16 amino acids. J was trimmed by 5 bases and V by 7 bases; bases with no gene match: 9. CDR3 DNA sequence: TGTGCCAGTATCCCCGGTAGCGGGGGGGAAACCGGGGAGCTGTTTTTT. This gives the protein CASIPGSGGETGELFF.

The chain links TRBV24-1 to TRBJ1-5, with unresolved D. Trimming took off 1 base at V and 7 bases at J, with 13 bases between the two ends. The CDR3 sequence is 15 residues long. Germline lookup yields CDR1 KGHDR and CDR2 SFDVKD. Here the CDR3 reads CATSDFGPPIQPQHF. The CDR3 region has the DNA TGTGCCACCAGTGATTTCGGGCCCCCAATACAGCCCCAGCATTTT.

There are many counts of this clonotype. The rearrangement links TRBV7-2 to TRBJ2-2; D gene unclear. Germline V CDR1 and CDR2: SGHTA, FQGNSA. The CDR3 is made up of 17 amino acids. V was cut by 1 base and J by 0 bases, with 12 bases left in between. In nucleotides, the CDR3 is TGTGCCAGCAGCTTAGATTCGTCTAGAACGAACACCGGGGAGCTGTTTTTT. This codes for CASSLDSSRTNTGELFF. Full variable domain (missing parts from reference TRBV7-2 and TRBJ2-2): GAGVSQSPSNKVTEKGKDVELRCDPISGHTALYWYRQSLGQGLEFLIYFQGNSAPDKSGLPSDRFSAERTGGSVSTLTIQRTQQEDSAVYLCASSLDSSRTNTGELFFGEGSRLTVL.

This clonotype was detected ten times or more. The chain uses TRBV7-2 and TRBJ1-6; D may be TRBD1 (5 bases). The CDR3 is 13 residues long. From germline, CDR1 is SGHTA and CDR2 FQGNSA. Trimming stripped 0 bases from V and 19 bases from J, with 16 bases between. The CDR3 nucleotides are TGTGCCAGCAGCTTAGCCGCGGGGGAGGAGGCGCACTTT. Its protein product is CASSLAAGEEAHF. Based on the CDR3 plus reference TRBV7-2 and TRBJ1-6, the full variable domain is GAGVSQSPSNKVTEKGKDVELRCDPISGHTALYWYRQSLGQGLEFLIYFQGNSAPDKSGLPSDRFSAERTGGSVSTLTIQRTQQEDSAVYLCASSLAAGEEAHFGNGTRLTVT.

There are many counts of this clonotype. This sequence joins TRBV7-2 and TRBJ1-6; no firm D call. The CDR3 totals 18 residues. Trimming shortened V by 1 base and J by 0 bases, and 13 bases separated the two germline ends. The germline CDR1 and CDR2 sequences are SGHTA and FQGNSA. The CDR3 DNA reads TGTGCCAGCAGCTTAGAAGGAGACCGCCTCTCCTATAATTCACCCCTCCACTTT. Translation: CASSLEGDRLSYNSPLHF. Using reference TRBV7-2 and TRBJ1-6 for the parts outside the CDR3, the full variable domain is GAGVSQSPSNKVTEKGKDVELRCDPISGHTALYWYRQSLGQGLEFLIYFQGNSAPDKSGLPSDRFSAERTGGSVSTLTIQRTQQEDSAVYLCASSLEGDRLSYNSPLHFGNGTRLTVT.

This clonotype was counted between two and nine times. V usage is TRBV6-5 and J usage is TRBJ2-7; a weak D match, TRBD2 (5 bases). V was shortened by 0 bases and J by 3 bases, with 9 bases between the two germline ends. Germline-derived CDR1 and CDR2 are MNHEY and SVGAGI. The CDR3 is 14 residues long. Here the CDR3 DNA reads TGTGCCAGCAGTTACTCGAGAGGGTTCTACGAGCAGTACTTC. This sequence encodes CASSYSRGFYEQYF.

This clonotype was detected a few times. The chain links TRBV2 to TRBJ2-3; 10 bases agree with TRBD2. The CDR3 is made up of 15 amino acids. The ends lost 5 bases at V and 4 bases at J; junction bases unmatched: 6. Germline V gene data show CDR1 as SNHLY and CDR2 as FYNNEI. The CDR3 spells CASSSPSGGPDTQYF. CDR3 bases: TGTGCCAGCAGTTCGCCTAGCGGGGGTCCAGATACGCAGTATTTT.